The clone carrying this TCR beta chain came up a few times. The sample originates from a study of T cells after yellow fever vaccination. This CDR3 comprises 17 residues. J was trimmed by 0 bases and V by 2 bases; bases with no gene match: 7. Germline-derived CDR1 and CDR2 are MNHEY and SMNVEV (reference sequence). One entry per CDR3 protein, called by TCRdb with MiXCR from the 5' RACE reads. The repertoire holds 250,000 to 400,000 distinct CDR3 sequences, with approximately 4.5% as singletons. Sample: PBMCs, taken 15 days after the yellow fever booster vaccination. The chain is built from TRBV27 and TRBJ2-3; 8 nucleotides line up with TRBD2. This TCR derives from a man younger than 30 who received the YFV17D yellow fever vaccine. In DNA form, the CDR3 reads TGTGCCAGCAGTTTACGAGCGGGGGAGCTTAGCACAGATACGCAGTATTTT. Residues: CASSLRAGELSTDTQYF.